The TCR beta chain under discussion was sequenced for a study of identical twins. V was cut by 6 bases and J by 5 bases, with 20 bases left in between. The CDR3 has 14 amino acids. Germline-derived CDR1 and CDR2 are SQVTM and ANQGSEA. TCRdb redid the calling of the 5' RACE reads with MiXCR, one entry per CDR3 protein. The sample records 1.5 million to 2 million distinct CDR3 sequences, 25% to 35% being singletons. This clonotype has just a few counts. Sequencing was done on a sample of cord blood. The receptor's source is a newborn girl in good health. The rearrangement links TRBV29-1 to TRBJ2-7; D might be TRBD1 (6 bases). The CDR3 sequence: CSVRPTGSSNEQYF. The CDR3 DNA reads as TGCAGCGTCAGGCCGACAGGCTCATCTAACGAGCAGTACTTC.